The 21 T cell receptor beta chains below come from one sample, sequenced in a study of identical twins. In TCRdb, the 5' RACE reads were re-called with MiXCR into one record per CDR3 protein. This sample has some 760,000 distinct CDR3 sequences; over 15% occur once, and the top ten carry 13%. These sequences were also reported in another study, on T cells expressing NK-cell markers.

The source material was PBMCs. The receptors shown here come from a woman aged 18-29 years in good health.

This chain uses TRBV4-3 with TRBJ2-5; D uncertain. Deletions cut 0 bases from V and 4 bases from J, with 6 bases between. Germline CDR1 reads LGHNA; CDR2 reads YSLEER. This CDR3 spans 13 amino acids. CDR3 DNA sequence: TGCGCCAGCAGCCAAGATCGGTCAGAGACCCAGTACTTC. Its translation is CASSQDRSETQYF.

Only a few counts were recorded for this clonotype. This rearrangement joins TRBV7-9 to TRBJ2-7, with TRBD1 as a possible D gene (6 bases). Germline V lookup: CDR1 SEHNR, CDR2 FQNEAQ (reference sequence). The CDR3 covers 16 residues. V dropped 2 bases and J dropped 0 bases, with 14 bases sitting between them. In nucleotides, the CDR3 is TGTGCCAGCAGCTTACCCCGTGGACAGATCTCCTACGAGCAGTACTTC. The encoded protein is CASSLPRGQISYEQYF.

This clonotype was seen a handful of times. The rearrangement joins TRBV5-5 to TRBJ2-1; D is possibly TRBD2 (5 bases). The V end was cut by 1 base, the J end by 4 bases, with 6 bases between. CDR1 and CDR2 from the germline V gene are SGHKS and YYEKEE (reference sequence). This CDR3 contains 13 residues. CDR3 in DNA: TGTGCCAGCAGCTTGTGGGAGTACAATGAGCAGTTCTTC. It encodes CASSLWEYNEQFF.

V gene TRBV5-5 combines with J gene TRBJ2-2; D may be TRBD1 (6 bases). Trimming shortened V by 3 bases and J by 4 bases, and 16 bases separated the two germline ends. CDR3 size: 16 residues. Germline CDR1 reads SGHKS; CDR2 reads YYEKEE (reference sequence). The CDR3 here is CASSYPITGRTGELFF. The CDR3 region has the DNA TGTGCCAGCAGCTACCCGATAACAGGGCGCACCGGGGAGCTGTTTTTT.

The chain carries TRBV6-1 and TRBJ1-1; D remains ambiguous. The germline V gene has CDR1 MNHNS and CDR2 SASEGT. The CDR3 totals 14 residues. V was clipped by 7 bases and J by 7 bases, with 19 bases between them. CDR3 bases: TGTGCCAGCACCACATCTGCTGGGAGGCATGAAGCTTTCTTT. Translated: CASTTSAGRHEAFF.

The chain carries TRBV3-1 and TRBJ2-5; the D gene could be TRBD1 or TRBD2 (6 bases each). The CDR3 spans 14 residues. Germline assignment: CDR1 LGHDT and CDR2 YNNKEL (reference sequence). V lost 4 bases, J lost 4 bases, and 13 bases lay in between. CDR3: CASSPPGGRETQYF. The CDR3 DNA sequence: TGTGCCAGCAGCCCCCCTGGGGGGCGAGAGACCCAGTACTTC.

The rearrangement links TRBV5-1 to TRBJ1-1; TRBD1 matches at 7 bases. The J segment lost 3 bases and the V segment lost 4 bases, leaving 6 bases of the junction unmatched. The CDR3 has 14 residues. Germline V gives CDR1 SGHRS, CDR2 YFSETQ. CDR3: CASSARQGYTEAFF. CDR3 DNA: TGCGCCAGCAGCGCCCGACAGGGTTACACTGAAGCTTTCTTT. The entire variable domain, with the rest obtained from reference TRBV5-1 and TRBJ1-1, is as follows: KAGVTQTPRYLIKTRGQQVTLSCSPISGHRSVSWYQQTPGQGLQFLFEYFSETQRNKGNFPGRFSGRQFSNSRSEMNVSTLELGDSALYLCASSARQGYTEAFFGQGTRLTVV.

V and J are TRBV20-1 and TRBJ1-1; 7 bases match TRBD1. V lost 5 bases, J lost 8 bases, and 8 bases stayed unmatched. The germline gives CDR1 DFQATT, CDR2 SNEGSKA (reference sequence). This CDR3 comprises 12 residues. CDR3 amino acids: CSALPGTEEAFF. The CDR3 DNA reads TGCAGTGCTTTGCCGGGGACAGAAGAAGCTTTCTTT.

This clonotype showed up many times. V gene TRBV20-1 combines with J gene TRBJ1-1; perhaps TRBD1 as D (6 bases). This CDR3 region has 13 residues. CDR1 DFQATT and CDR2 SNEGSKA come from the germline V gene (reference sequence). V lost 1 base to trimming and J lost 2 bases, with 8 bases between them. CDR3 amino acids: CSARADSNTEAFF. The CDR3 nucleotides are TGCAGTGCTAGAGCGGACAGCAACACTGAAGCTTTCTTT.

V gene TRBV4-3 combines with J gene TRBJ2-7; 10 bases are a match to TRBD2. Germline-derived CDR1 and CDR2 are LGHNA and YSLEER. CDR3 size: 17 residues. The trim removed 4 bases at V and 7 bases at J, leaving 16 bases unmatched. The CDR3 nucleotides read TGCGCCAGCAGCCCCCTAGGGGCTAGCGGGAGTTTCTATGAGCAGTACTTC. Translation: CASSPLGASGSFYEQYF.

This clonotype was seen a few times. The chain recombines TRBV7-2 with TRBJ2-7, with D unclear. Trimming left V 0 bases short and J 7 bases short, with 10 bases between. The CDR3 covers 13 residues. Germline CDR1 reads SGHTA; CDR2 reads FQGNSA. CDR3 loop: CASSLAPRWEQYF. Written as DNA, the CDR3 is TGTGCCAGCAGCTTAGCGCCCCGATGGGAGCAGTACTTC.

The genes are TRBV11-2 and TRBJ2-1; D is perhaps TRBD2 (6 bases). Germline lookup yields CDR1 SGHAT and CDR2 FQNNGV. The V end lost 1 base, the J end lost 5 bases, and 9 bases lay between the germline ends. The CDR3 extends over 14 amino acids. The CDR3 protein is CASSLVAENNEQFF. In DNA form, the CDR3 reads TGTGCCAGCAGCTTAGTAGCGGAAAACAATGAGCAGTTCTTC.

This clonotype was observed a few times. The rearrangement joins TRBV29-1 to TRBJ2-1; 9 bases match TRBD2. Germline CDR1 SQVTM, CDR2 ANQGSEA. CDR3 size: 17 residues. J was trimmed by 3 bases and V by 4 bases; bases with no gene match: 13. CDR3 bases: TGCAGCGTTGGGGGGCTAGCGGGACTCCTTGACTACAATGAGCAGTTCTTC. Protein sequence: CSVGGLAGLLDYNEQFF.

The chain is built from TRBV12-3 or TRBV12-4 and TRBJ2-5, with 10 bases that match TRBD2. V shed 4 bases, J shed 2 bases, and the junction held 4 bases outside the gene matches. The CDR3 is 15 amino acids. CDR3 nucleotides: TGTGCCAGCAGTTCGGCTAGCGGGGGACAAGAGACCCAGTACTTC. Protein sequence: CASSSASGGQETQYF.

This clonotype appeared a few times. The V gene is TRBV5-5, the J gene TRBJ2-1; 8 bases agree with TRBD2. The CDR3 consists of 16 residues. Germline-derived CDR1 and CDR2 are SGHKS and YYEKEE (reference sequence). The junction had 4 bases not matched to a gene; V was cut back by 1 base and J by 1 base. CDR3 sequence reads: CASSLPGGASYNEQFF. CDR3 DNA: TGTGCCAGCAGCTTGCCGGGGGGGGCATCCTACAATGAGCAGTTCTTC. Full variable domain (outside the CDR3, taken from reference TRBV5-5 and TRBJ2-1): DAGVTQSPTHLIKTRGQQVTLRCSPISGHKSVSWYQQVLGQGPQFIFQYYEKEERGRGNFPDRFSARQFPNYSSELNVNALLLGDSALYLCASSLPGGASYNEQFFGPGTRLTVL.

V gene TRBV6-5 combines with J gene TRBJ2-7; D unclear. The CDR3 consists of 13 residues. The germline gives CDR1 MNHEY, CDR2 SVGAGI. The germline V and J ends were trimmed by 3 bases and 3 bases, with 9 bases remaining between them. CDR3 nucleotide sequence: TGTGCCAGCAGTTATAATACGGGCTACGAGCAGTACTTC. Protein product: CASSYNTGYEQYF.

This clonotype showed up just a few times. The chain combines TRBV20-1 with TRBJ2-7; TRBD1 matches at 7 bases. Germline V gene lookup returns CDR1 DFQATT and CDR2 SNEGSKA (reference sequence). Trimming removed 5 bases from V and 4 bases from J; junction bases left unmatched: 14. This CDR3 is built from 15 residues. The CDR3 sequence: CSAQMTGKAGYEQYF. The CDR3 coding sequence is TGCAGTGCTCAGATGACAGGGAAGGCCGGATACGAGCAGTACTTC.

The chain joins TRBV6-2 or TRBV6-3 to TRBJ2-1; 7 nucleotides agree with TRBD2. Unmatched junction bases numbered 10, after V lost 6 bases and J lost 5 bases. Germline CDR1 and CDR2: MNHEY and SVGEGT. The length of the CDR3 is 15 residues. The CDR3: CASSGGGAANNEQFF. CDR3 nucleotides: TGTGCCAGCAGCGGGGGAGGGGCGGCAAACAATGAGCAGTTCTTC.

In this sample, this clonotype turned up many times. The rearrangement links TRBV6-2 or TRBV6-3 to TRBJ2-1; D unresolved. The germline CDR1 and CDR2 sequences are MNHEY and SVGEGT. The CDR3 is 12 residues long. The V and J ends lost 6 bases and 10 bases respectively, with 13 bases between them. In nucleotides, the CDR3 is TGTGCCAGCAGCCCACCCGAGCCCGAGCAGTTCTTC. This translates into CASSPPEPEQFF.

The chain joins TRBV6-6 to TRBJ1-6, with D tentatively TRBD1 (5 bases). The CDR3 loop spans 12 amino acids. Germline V CDR1 and CDR2: MNHNY, SVGAGI (reference sequence). V was clipped by 2 bases and J by 10 bases, with 6 bases between them. The CDR3 region has the DNA TGTGCCAGCAGTTACGACAGATCACCCCTCCACTTT. Protein: CASSYDRSPLHF.

This clonotype has a handful of counts. The J gene is TRBJ1-1, the V gene TRBV11-1; 10 bases match TRBD1. This CDR3 comprises 20 residues. The J segment lost 0 bases and the V segment lost 5 bases, leaving 18 bases of the junction unmatched. CDR1 SGHAT and CDR2 FQDESV come from the germline V gene (reference sequence). CDR3 protein: CASSRGTGERGQWVNTEAFF. The CDR3 DNA reads TGTGCCAGCAGCCGAGGGACAGGGGAAAGGGGGCAGTGGGTGAACACTGAAGCTTTCTTT.